The entry below describes one T cell receptor (beta chain). The sample originates from a study of blood T cell repertoires in COVID-19. Study overall: Acute-phase and convalescent COVID-19 samples originated in the United States, Italy and Spain. PBMCs, B-cell-depleted T cells, or T cells provided the cDNA or gDNA that made up the material.

Seattle participants joined during active infection and were tracked over time. V lost 1 base, J lost 6 bases, and 16 bases lay in between. This CDR3 is built from 16 residues. CDR1 LGHDT and CDR2 YNNKEL come from the germline V gene (reference sequence). Authors' methods: Researchers report that nucleated cell counts were estimated from reference gene primer amplification. Profiling relied on immunoSEQ multiplex PCR, and the TCRdb table lists in-frame clones only, not all of them. That table supplies the V and J calls and clone size; D and trimming were determined from the DNA. Among more than 200,000 clones listed, approximately 80% were seen once.

Material: peripheral blood. The rearrangement uses TRBV3-1 (or the pseudogene TRBV3-2) and TRBJ1-5; D is perhaps TRBD1 (6 bases). This clonotype was obtained from a woman of 80 years or more with COVID-19, enrolled during active disease. The CDR3 DNA reads TGTGCCAGCAGCCAAGGCCTCACAGGGTTGGGTCAGCCCCAGCATTTT. This encodes CASSQGLTGLGQPQHF.